Listed below are T cell receptor beta chains from one sample, sequenced in a study of T cells in tumors after PD-1 blockade. Repertoires were generated with immunoSEQ multiplex PCR, while TCRdb's copy carries only in-frame clones and drops some. The table has 54,000 or so clones, around three quarters seen once. This sample comprised PBMCs, obtained before anti-PD-1 treatment. These receptors were collected from a human donor with basal cell carcinoma. The CDR3 runs from the conserved cysteine through the conserved F or W. The D gene is left open where the match is weak. Expanded clones get a size class; other rows say once, few or many, or leave the size out.

D gene,V gene,clone size,J gene,CDR3 protein,CDR3 DNA
TRBD2,TRBV7-3,NA,TRBJ2-1,CASSPGLAGWNEQFF,TGTGCCAGCAGCCCGGGACTAGCGGGGTGGAATGAGCAGTTCTTC
NA,TRBV14,NA,TRBJ1-1,CASSLFVFLGGTEAFF,TGTGCCAGCAGCCTTTTTGTTTTTTTGGGTGGGACTGAAGCTTTCTTT
NA,TRBV9,NA,TRBJ2-3,CASSVGGGPTDTQYF,TGTGCCAGCAGCGTAGGGGGGGGGCCCACAGATACGCAGTATTTT
TRBD2,TRBV30,NA,TRBJ2-5,CAWTKNSGVQETQYF,TGTGCCTGGACCAAAAATAGCGGGGTTCAAGAGACCCAGTACTTC
NA,TRBV6-4,many,TRBJ2-3,CASSERDTDTQYF,TGTGCCAGCAGTGAGCGGGACACAGATACGCAGTATTTT
NA,TRBV13,NA,TRBJ2-7,CASSPGQGPYEQYF,TGTGCCAGCAGCCCGGGTCAGGGCCCCTACGAGCAGTACTTC
NA,TRBV12-3/TRBV12-4,NA,TRBJ2-5,CATSYRETQYF,TGTGCCACCAGCTACCGGGAGACCCAGTACTTC
NA,TRBV30,NA,TRBJ1-1,CAWSGRRNTEAFF,TGTGCCTGGAGCGGACGGCGGAACACTGAAGCTTTCTTT
NA,TRBV5-1,few,TRBJ2-1,CASSLELGNNEQFF,TGCGCCAGCAGCTTGGAACTTGGGAACAATGAGCAGTTCTTC
TRBD1,TRBV7-8,once,TRBJ2-7,CASSLRQGIYEQYF,TGTGCCAGCAGCTTACGACAGGGGATTTACGAGCAGTACTTC
NA,TRBV5-1,NA,TRBJ1-1,CASSLGAVVRTEAFF,TGCGCCAGCAGCTTGGGGGCGGTGGTGCGCACTGAAGCTTTCTTT
TRBD2,TRBV6-4,NA,TRBJ2-5,CASSEQGGGAQETQYF,TGTGCCAGCAGTGAACAAGGCGGGGGGGCACAAGAGACCCAGTACTTC
NA,TRBV7-3,once,TRBJ2-3,CASSLIGTDTQYF,TGTGCCAGCAGCTTAATCGGCACAGATACGCAGTATTTT
TRBD2,TRBV4-1,NA,TRBJ2-1,CASSQDIHSGGFSYNEQFF,TGCGCCAGCAGCCAAGATATTCACAGCGGGGGGTTCTCCTACAATGAGCAGTTCTTC
NA,TRBV27,NA,TRBJ2-3,CASSADVDTQYF,TGTGCCAGCAGTGCAGACGTAGATACGCAGTATTTT
NA,TRBV7-6,NA,TRBJ2-7,CASSLASSSYEQYF,TGTGCCAGCAGCTTAGCTTCCTCTAGCTACGAGCAGTACTTC
NA,TRBV9,NA,TRBJ2-7,CASSPRQLPYEQYF,TGTGCCAGCAGCCCTAGACAGCTACCCTACGAGCAGTACTTC
NA,TRBV4-1,many,TRBJ2-2,CASSQDGSGANTGELFF,TGCGCCAGCAGCCAAGATGGGTCAGGGGCCAACACCGGGGAGCTGTTTTTT
NA,TRBV27,NA,TRBJ1-2,CASSFTPSVFGYTF,TGTGCCAGCAGTTTCACTCCATCAGTTTTTGGCTACACCTTC
NA,TRBV9,NA,TRBJ2-2,CASSQKGQGGELFF,TGTGCCAGCAGCCAAAAGGGGCAGGGCGGGGAGCTGTTTTTT
TRBD1,TRBV5-4,NA,TRBJ1-4,CARKEGAVEKLFF,TGTGCCAGGAAAGAGGGGGCGGTTGAAAAACTGTTTTTT
TRBD1,TRBV7-2,NA,TRBJ1-2,CASSTDRGHGYGYTF,TGTGCCAGCAGCACCGACAGGGGGCACGGCTATGGCTACACCTTC
NA,TRBV2,NA,TRBJ2-2,CASSERWVAGELFF,TGTGCCAGCAGTGAACGGTGGGTCGCCGGGGAGCTGTTTTTT
NA,TRBV7-6,NA,TRBJ2-7,CASSSDGAGEQYF,TGTGCCAGCAGCTCTGACGGGGCGGGCGAGCAGTACTTC
NA,TRBV9,NA,TRBJ2-3,CASSVGSTTDTQYF,TGTGCCAGCAGCGTAGGATCCACCACAGATACGCAGTATTTT
NA,TRBV29-1,NA,TRBJ2-1,CSVEKAGTGSYNEQFF,TGCAGCGTTGAAAAAGCTGGAACCGGCTCCTACAATGAGCAGTTCTTC
NA,TRBV6-5,NA,TRBJ1-1,CASKEGRVNTEAFF,TGTGCCAGCAAGGAGGGCAGGGTGAACACTGAAGCTTTCTTT
NA,TRBV18,NA,TRBJ2-2,CASSLTGQAITGELFF,TGTGCCAGCTCACTTACGGGACAAGCTATCACCGGGGAGCTGTTTTTT
TRBD1,TRBV6-5,NA,TRBJ1-2,CASSRRDRDVYTF,TGTGCCAGCAGTCGCCGGGACAGGGACGTTTACACCTTC
NA,TRBV2,NA,TRBJ1-2,CAGGQYRSNYGYTF,TGTGCCGGGGGGCAGTACCGATCTAACTATGGCTACACCTTC
NA,TRBV6-2/TRBV6-3,NA,TRBJ1-1,CASSTAPGYTEAFF,TGTGCCAGCAGTACCGCCCCGGGGTACACTGAAGCTTTCTTT
NA,TRBV3-1/TRBV3-2,medium-sized,TRBJ2-1,CASSPGRNEQFF,TGTGCCAGCAGCCCGGGACGGAATGAGCAGTTCTTC
NA,TRBV6-5,NA,TRBJ1-1,CASSYERATEAFF,TGTGCCAGCAGTTACGAAAGGGCCACTGAAGCTTTCTTT
TRBD2,TRBV7-2,NA,TRBJ2-7,CASSFGLASYEQYF,TGTGCCAGCAGCTTTGGACTAGCCTCCTACGAGCAGTACTTC
NA,TRBV30,NA,TRBJ1-3,CALYPRDRGGNTIYF,TGTGCCTTATACCCCAGGGACCGTGGCGGAAACACCATATATTTT
NA,TRBV6-2/TRBV6-3,NA,TRBJ2-3,CASSYVGLTTDTQYF,TGTGCCAGCAGTTACGTGGGACTCACCACAGATACGCAGTATTTT
NA,TRBV29-1,NA,TRBJ2-5,CSVISIETQYF,TGCAGCGTTATCAGTATTGAGACCCAGTACTTC
NA,TRBV6-1,NA,TRBJ1-2,CASSERQSYGYTF,TGTGCCAGCAGTGAAAGGCAGAGCTATGGCTACACCTTC
NA,TRBV11-3,NA,TRBJ2-7,CASSLDPVSGQYF,TGTGCCAGCAGCTTAGATCCCGTGTCTGGGCAGTACTTC
TRBD2,TRBV4-2,NA,TRBJ2-7,CASSKGLAGGVEQYF,TGTGCCAGCAGCAAAGGACTAGCGGGGGGGGTCGAGCAGTACTTC
NA,TRBV5-5,NA,TRBJ1-1,CASSLGVVMNTEAFF,TGTGCCAGCAGCTTGGGGGTGGTGATGAACACTGAAGCTTTCTTT
TRBD1,TRBV27,NA,TRBJ2-7,CASSLLGQAPEQYF,TGTGCCAGCAGTTTACTCGGACAGGCTCCCGAGCAGTACTTC
TRBD2,TRBV4-1,NA,TRBJ2-7,CASSPGGLAGGVDHEQYF,TGCGCCAGCAGCCCCGGAGGACTAGCGGGGGGGGTCGACCACGAGCAGTACTTC
NA,TRBV7-6,NA,TRBJ2-3,CASSLGLVGTDTQYF,TGTGCCAGCAGCTTAGGTCTAGTTGGCACAGATACGCAGTATTTT
NA,TRBV21-1,NA,TRBJ2-7,CQREWGSYEQYF,TGTCAACGAGAGTGGGGCTCCTACGAGCAGTACTTC
NA,TRBV5-6,NA,TRBJ2-7,CASSIPGTYEQYF,TGTGCCAGCAGCATTCCGGGGACCTACGAGCAGTACTTC
TRBD1,TRBV5-1,NA,TRBJ2-7,CASSLGRGQGIYEQYF,TGCGCCAGCAGCTTGGGCCGCGGACAGGGGATCTACGAGCAGTACTTC
NA,TRBV5-5,NA,TRBJ2-3,CASSPDISTDTQYF,TGTGCCAGCAGCCCCGACATTAGCACAGATACGCAGTATTTT
NA,TRBV6-5,NA,TRBJ2-7,CAGSPGGRGYEQYF,TGTGCCGGCTCCCCTGGGGGTAGGGGCTACGAGCAGTACTTC
NA,TRBV5-6,NA,TRBJ2-7,CASSLDPGTLSYEQYF,TGTGCCAGCAGCTTGGACCCCGGGACGCTCTCCTACGAGCAGTACTTC
NA,TRBV12-5,NA,TRBJ2-7,CASGGDSAYEQYF,TGTGCTAGTGGGGGGGACTCCGCCTACGAGCAGTACTTC
NA,TRBV3-1/TRBV3-2,NA,TRBJ2-5,CASSQFLGAVPETQYF,TGTGCCAGCAGCCAATTTCTGGGGGCTGTTCCAGAGACCCAGTACTTC
NA,TRBV7-9,NA,TRBJ2-7,CASSFLSYEQYF,TGTGCCAGCAGCTTTCTTTCCTACGAGCAGTACTTC
NA,TRBV13,NA,TRBJ1-6,CAGSTTRGNSPLHF,TGTGCCGGCAGCACGACCAGGGGAAATTCACCCCTCCACTTT
NA,TRBV6-6,few,TRBJ2-2,CASSWGNSNTGELFF,TGTGCCAGCAGCTGGGGGAACTCGAACACCGGGGAGCTGTTTTTT
TRBD2,TRBV11-2,NA,TRBJ2-3,CASSPISRQRGLVYTQYF,TGTGCCAGCAGCCCAATCTCCCGCCAGCGGGGGCTGGTATATACGCAGTATTTT
NA,TRBV5-4,few,TRBJ2-2,CASRPFGQGRSTGELFF,TGTGCCAGCAGACCGTTTGGGCAGGGTAGAAGCACCGGGGAGCTGTTTTTT
NA,TRBV25-1,NA,TRBJ1-2,CASSEYEGYNYGYTF,TGTGCCAGCAGTGAATACGAGGGGTATAACTATGGCTACACCTTC
NA,TRBV18,NA,TRBJ2-5,CASSPRLSGETQYF,TGTGCCAGCTCACCACGCCTCTCGGGTGAGACCCAGTACTTC